These T cell receptor beta chains were read from a single sample in a study of CD8 T cells in Susac syndrome. TCRdb redid the calling of the immunoSEQ multiplex PCR reads with MiXCR, one entry per CDR3 protein. The data contain roughly 52,000 distinct CDR3 sequences, roughly 94% of them singletons. The sample comprised CD8+ T cells from PBMCs. Receptors originate from a human donor with Susac syndrome. CDR3s include the opening cysteine and the closing phenylalanine or tryptophan. The order of the fields is D gene, J gene, V gene, clone size, CDR3 DNA, CDR3 protein. D genes are given only for firm matches. Not all rows give a size; the values are once, few, many and, for expanded clones, a class.

>TRBD1|TRBJ2-1|TRBV20-1|-
TGCAGTGCTAGCGTCGGGGCAGGGGGCTATGAGCAGTTCTTC
CSASVGAGGYEQFF
>TRBD2|TRBJ2-3|TRBV20-1|-
TGCAGTGCTAGTCGGATACTAGCGGAATCAGATACGCAGTATTTT
CSASRILAESDTQYF
>TRBD2|TRBJ2-1|TRBV3-1|-
TGTGCCAGCAGCAATGCCTCGGGACTACCCAGGGATGAGCAGTTCTTC
CASSNASGLPRDEQFF
>-|TRBJ2-7|TRBV10-3|-
TGTGCCATCAGTGAGTACATATCCGAGCAGTACTTC
CAISEYISEQYF
>-|TRBJ1-1|TRBV12-3/TRBV12-4|-
TGTGCCAGCATTGTGGGGACTGAAGCTTTCTTT
CASIVGTEAFF
>-|TRBJ1-1|TRBV7-6|-
TGTGCCAGCAGCCCTCCCCCCCCGGAAGCCCAAGCCCATATGAACACTGAAGCTTTCTTT
CASSPPPPEAQAHMNTEAFF
>TRBD1|TRBJ1-2|TRBV30|-
TGTGCCTGGAGTGGACAGGGGTTTGGTAACTATGGCTACACCTTC
CAWSGQGFGNYGYTF
>-|TRBJ2-7|TRBV5-1|-
TGCGCCAGCAGCTTGGGCAGCGGGTCTGTCGAGCAGTACTTC
CASSLGSGSVEQYF
>TRBD2|TRBJ2-7|TRBV29-1|-
TGCAGCGTTGAAGAATGGGCTAGCGGGGGGCTAAGCTCCTACGAGCAGTACTTC
CSVEEWASGGLSSYEQYF
>-|TRBJ1-4|TRBV30|-
TGTGCCTGGAATCTGATGGACCTTAATGAAAAACTGTTTTTT
CAWNLMDLNEKLFF
>-|TRBJ2-3|TRBV4-1|-
TGCGCCAGCAGCCAAGCAGGGTCTGGCACAGATACGCAGTATTTT
CASSQAGSGTDTQYF
>-|TRBJ1-1|TRBV20-1|-
TGCAGTGCTTCTGTGGGGCTTGAAGCTTTCTTT
CSASVGLEAFF
>-|TRBJ2-3|TRBV29-1|once
TGCAGCGTCGGCAAGAGACTACACACAGATACGCAGTATTTT
CSVGKRLHTDTQYF
>TRBD2|TRBJ2-5|TRBV11-2|once
TGTGCCAGCAGCTTAGAGGGACTAGCGGGCCAAGAGACCCAGTACTTC
CASSLEGLAGQETQYF
>TRBD1|TRBJ2-7|TRBV3-1|once
TGTGCCAGCAGCTTACCGGGACAGGGGACCTACGAGCAGTACTTC
CASSLPGQGTYEQYF
>-|TRBJ2-7|TRBV4-1|-
TGCGCCAGCAGCCAATTCGGGGGGCCCAACGAGCAGTACTTC
CASSQFGGPNEQYF
>-|TRBJ2-6|TRBV29-1|once
TGCAGCGCAAGGACAGACTCTGGGGCCAACGTCCTGACTTTC
CSARTDSGANVLTF
>-|TRBJ2-7|TRBV28|once
TGTGCCACGACACAGGCAAGCTCCTACGAGCAGTACTTC
CATTQASSYEQYF